This T cell receptor (beta chain) was profiled in a study of blood T cell repertoires in COVID-19. At the level of the study: Spain, Italy and the United States supplied samples that represented acute and convalescent COVID-19.

Assay: immunoSEQ multiplex PCR; the TCRdb copy retains only in-frame clones and omits some. The sample has about 430,000 clones, 70% to 90% seen once; the top ten hold approximately 1.5%. This CDR3 spans 14 amino acids. The V gene's germline CDR1 is SGDLS and CDR2 YYNGEE. V lost 3 bases and J lost 7; bases outside the gene matches: 4. The study drew participants aged about 18 to 89 years from some 24 US areas. Each exposed participant met a COVID-19 case in the 2 weeks preceding study entry. The chain uses TRBV9 and TRBJ1-6; TRBD1 matches at 7 bases. The sequence derives from a woman aged 18 to 35 who had been exposed to COVID-19. Material: PBMCs or T cells enriched from blood (not recorded which). CDR3 bases: TGTGCCAGCAGCGGGGACAGTTACAATTCACCCCTCCACTTT. Translating gives CASSGDSYNSPLHF.